This T cell receptor (beta chain) is from a study of T cell repertoires in cytomegalovirus infection. Using its own MiXCR run on the reads, TCRdb lists one record per CDR3 protein. Altogether approximately 200,000 distinct CDR3 sequences are present, 28% being singletons, with the ten largest covering approximately 30%. This clonotype showed up just a few times. The sequence derives from a human donor in good health (CMV status not recorded). Some clones in this sample may be carry-over from other donors' samples. The sample consisted of PBMCs.

Here the CDR3 reads CASSLEGTGDEKLFF. The CDR3 region has the DNA TGCGCCAGCAGCTTGGAAGGGACAGGGGATGAAAAACTGTTTTTT. The chain recombines TRBV5-1 with TRBJ1-4, with TRBD1 matching 10 bases. The ends lost 0 bases at V and 6 bases at J; junction bases unmatched: 2. The CDR3 is made up of 15 amino acids. CDR1 and CDR2 from the germline V gene are SGHRS and YFSETQ.